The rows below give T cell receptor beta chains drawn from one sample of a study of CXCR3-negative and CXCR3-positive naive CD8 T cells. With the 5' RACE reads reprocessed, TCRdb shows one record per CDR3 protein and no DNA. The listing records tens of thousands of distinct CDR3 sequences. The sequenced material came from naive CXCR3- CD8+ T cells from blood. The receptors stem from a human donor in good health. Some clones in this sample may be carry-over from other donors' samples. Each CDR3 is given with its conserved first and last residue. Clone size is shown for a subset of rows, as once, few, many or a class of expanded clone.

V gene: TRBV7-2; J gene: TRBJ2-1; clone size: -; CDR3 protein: CASSLAGVPESYNEQFF
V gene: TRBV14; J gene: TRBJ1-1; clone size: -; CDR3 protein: CASSQGPGQGMGDTEAFF
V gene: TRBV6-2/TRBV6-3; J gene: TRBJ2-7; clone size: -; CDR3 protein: CASSRGTSGGYEQYF
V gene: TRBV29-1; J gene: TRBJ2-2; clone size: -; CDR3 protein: CSVPGARSGFTGELFF
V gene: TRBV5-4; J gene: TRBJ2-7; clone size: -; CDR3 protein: CASSLPERRLEQYF
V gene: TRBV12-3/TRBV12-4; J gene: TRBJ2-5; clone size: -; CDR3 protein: CASRYITQETQYF
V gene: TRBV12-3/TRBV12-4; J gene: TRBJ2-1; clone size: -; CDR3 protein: CASSDPVQTVHEQFF
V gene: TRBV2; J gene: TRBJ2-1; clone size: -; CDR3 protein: CASKEGTGDYNEQFF
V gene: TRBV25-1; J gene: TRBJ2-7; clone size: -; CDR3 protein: CASRLTGTGPSYEQYF
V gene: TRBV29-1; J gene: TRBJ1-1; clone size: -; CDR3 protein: CSVIGGSTEAFF
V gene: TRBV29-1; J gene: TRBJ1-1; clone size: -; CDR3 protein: CSVPKQGLNTEAFF
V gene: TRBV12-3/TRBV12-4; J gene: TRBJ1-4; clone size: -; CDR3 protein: CASSGTDMRKLFF
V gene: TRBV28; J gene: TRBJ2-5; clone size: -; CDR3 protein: CASSPRQDPQETQYF
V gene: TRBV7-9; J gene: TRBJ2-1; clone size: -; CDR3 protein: CASSPIEGASYNEQFF
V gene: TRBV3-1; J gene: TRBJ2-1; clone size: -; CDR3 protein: CASSQDVDQRSYNEQFF
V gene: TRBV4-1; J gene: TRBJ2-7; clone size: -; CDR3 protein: CASSRGLAGGPYEQYF
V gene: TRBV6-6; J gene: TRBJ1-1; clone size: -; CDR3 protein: CASSYPGNTEAFF
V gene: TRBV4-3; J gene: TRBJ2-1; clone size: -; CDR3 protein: CASSQDSSPYNEQFF
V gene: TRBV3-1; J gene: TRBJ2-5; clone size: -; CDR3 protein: CASSQDRGAASVFQETQYF
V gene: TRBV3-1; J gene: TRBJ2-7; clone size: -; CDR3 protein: CASSLQQGYEQYF
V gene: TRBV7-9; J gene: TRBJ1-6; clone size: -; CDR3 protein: CATYQGGNSPLHF
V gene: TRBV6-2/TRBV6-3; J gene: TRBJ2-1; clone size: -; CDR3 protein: CASSYSRGEQFF
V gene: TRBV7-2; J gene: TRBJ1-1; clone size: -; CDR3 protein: CASSLPLREPNTEAFF
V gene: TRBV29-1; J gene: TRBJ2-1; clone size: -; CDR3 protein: CSVEVLAGGEQFF
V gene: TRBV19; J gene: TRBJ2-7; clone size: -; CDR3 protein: CASSITAGGHSYEQYF
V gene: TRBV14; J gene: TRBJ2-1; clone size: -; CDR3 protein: CASSQLSGTYNEQFF
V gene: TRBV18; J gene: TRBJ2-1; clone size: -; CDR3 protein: CASSLGYLSYNEQLF
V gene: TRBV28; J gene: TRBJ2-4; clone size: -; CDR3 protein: CASSGGQGLAKNIQYF
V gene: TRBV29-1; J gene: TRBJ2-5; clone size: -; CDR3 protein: CSVVAGGVYLQGTQYF
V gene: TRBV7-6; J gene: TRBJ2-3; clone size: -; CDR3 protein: CASSLAVAGAGPDTQYF
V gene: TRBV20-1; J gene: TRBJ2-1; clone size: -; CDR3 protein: CSASPSYNEQFF
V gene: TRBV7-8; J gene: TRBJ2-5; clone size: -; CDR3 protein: CASSLLRIQETQYF
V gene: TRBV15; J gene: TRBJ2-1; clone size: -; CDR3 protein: CATSRDRYEQFF
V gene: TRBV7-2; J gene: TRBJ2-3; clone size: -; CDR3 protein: CASSSVSAADTQYF
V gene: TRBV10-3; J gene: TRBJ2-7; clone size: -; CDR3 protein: CAISERASYEQYF
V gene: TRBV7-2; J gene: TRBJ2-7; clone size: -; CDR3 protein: CASSLWLAEAYEQYF
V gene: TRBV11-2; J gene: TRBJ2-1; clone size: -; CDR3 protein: CASSLTGTSGYNEQFF
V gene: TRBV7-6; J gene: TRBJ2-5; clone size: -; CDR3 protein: CASRSWDLSETQYF
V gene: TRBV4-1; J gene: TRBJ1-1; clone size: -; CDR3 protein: CASSQGLSGGPPEAFF
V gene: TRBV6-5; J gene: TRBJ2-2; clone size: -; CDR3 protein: CASSYSATGNTGELFF
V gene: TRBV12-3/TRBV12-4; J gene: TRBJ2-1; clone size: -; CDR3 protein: CASSTLGDSWGYNEQFF
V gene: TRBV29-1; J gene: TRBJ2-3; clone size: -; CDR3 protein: CSAVGGTQDTQYF
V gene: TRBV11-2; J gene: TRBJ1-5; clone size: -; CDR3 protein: CASSLGADQPQHF
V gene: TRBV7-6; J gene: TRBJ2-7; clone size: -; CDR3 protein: CASSSLLGSTYEQYF
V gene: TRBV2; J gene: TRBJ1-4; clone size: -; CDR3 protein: CASSEEITNEKLFF
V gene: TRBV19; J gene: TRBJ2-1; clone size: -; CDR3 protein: CASSPPAGGPNEQFF
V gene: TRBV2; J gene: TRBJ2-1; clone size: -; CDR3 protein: CASRDLGTRHNEQFF
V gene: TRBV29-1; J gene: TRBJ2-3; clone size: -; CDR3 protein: CSVEGLAEGEDTQYF
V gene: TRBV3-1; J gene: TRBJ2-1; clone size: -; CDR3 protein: CASSQVAGGRTYNEQFF
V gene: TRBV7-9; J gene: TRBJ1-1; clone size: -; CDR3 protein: CASSLATAPEAFF
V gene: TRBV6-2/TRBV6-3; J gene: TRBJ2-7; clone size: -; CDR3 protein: CASSYSIQGPYEQYF
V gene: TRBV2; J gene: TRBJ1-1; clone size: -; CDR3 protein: CASIGPKNTEAFF
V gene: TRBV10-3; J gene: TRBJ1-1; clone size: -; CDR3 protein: CAISESGGRTEAFF
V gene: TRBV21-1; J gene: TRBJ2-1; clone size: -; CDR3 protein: CASSTRTGWVRNNEQFF
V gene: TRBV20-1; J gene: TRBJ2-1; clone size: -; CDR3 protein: CSARETSGDYNEQFF
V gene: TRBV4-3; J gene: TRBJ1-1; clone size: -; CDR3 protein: CASSQGGTGVVNTEAFF
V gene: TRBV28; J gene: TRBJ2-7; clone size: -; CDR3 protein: CASSFVGAGQYF
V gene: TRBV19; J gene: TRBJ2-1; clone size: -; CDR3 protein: CASSHRENDEQFF
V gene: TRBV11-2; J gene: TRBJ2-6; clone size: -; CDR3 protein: CASSLDGGTGANVLTF
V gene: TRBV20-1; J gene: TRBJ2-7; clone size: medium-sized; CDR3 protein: CSARKLAGSSYEQYF